The source of this T cell receptor (beta chain) is a study of metastatic and nonmetastatic thyroid tumors. Background on the study: Malignant thyroid and benign thyroid patients provided blood and tumor or nodule tissue whose repertoires were compared. Study-level findings and limits: When malignant thyroid tumors were compared with benign nodules, TCR beta diversity was reportedly significantly higher in the malignant tumors. This held in both blood and tumor samples.

TCRdb re-called the PCR reads with MiXCR. Found here are about 16,000 clones, approximately 12% of them singletons; the top ten hold approximately 15%. All patients were treatment-naive before thyroid surgery. This clone was seen many times. Its specificity is unknown. The same CDR3 arises from other DNA sequences in this sample as well. CDR1 and CDR2 (germline): MNHNS, SASEGT. This CDR3 spans 17 amino acids. V was clipped by 6 bases and J by 2 bases; unmatched bases: 10. Sequencing was done on a sample of tumor tissue. The V gene is TRBV6-1, the J gene TRBJ2-7, with 13 bases fitting TRBD2. This TCR was recovered from a female donor with papillary thyroid cancer or a benign thyroid nodule (not recorded which). Some clones in this sample may be carry-over from other donors' samples. Here the CDR3 reads CASRPSGTSGVAYEQYF. CDR3 DNA sequence: TGTGCCAGCAGGCCGTCTGGGACTAGCGGGGTTGCCTACGAGCAGTACTTC.